Listed here are 9 T cell receptor beta chains from one sample, sequenced in a study of CD8 T cells in ankylosing spondylitis. Whole-study results and caveats: A TCR beta motif of roughly 8 highly homologous variants seemed to mark ankylosing spondylitis blood.

No antigen is known for these receptors. TCRdb independently ran MiXCR on the 5' RACE reads; one entry per CDR3 protein. The sample holds around 490,000 distinct CDR3 sequences, about 5% seen once. Sequenced input: blood, either unsorted or a sorted T cell fraction (not recorded which). The receptors shown here come from a male donor with ankylosing spondylitis.

This clonotype appeared many times. The chain links TRBV7-3 to TRBJ1-2; 8 bases are a match to TRBD1. The CDR3 length is 15 residues. The ends lost 2 bases at V and 5 bases at J; junction bases unmatched: 7. The germline V gene has CDR1 SGHTA and CDR2 FQGTGA. The CDR3 is CASSLGTGDSYGYTF. CDR3 sequence (DNA): TGTGCCAGCAGCTTAGGGACAGGTGACTCTTATGGCTACACCTTC.

This clonotype showed up just a few times. V is TRBV19 and J is TRBJ1-1, with a possible D match to TRBD1 (6 bases). Trimming left V 5 bases short and J 6 bases short, with 16 bases between. Germline values: CDR1 LNHDA, CDR2 SQIVND (reference sequence). This CDR3 contains 14 residues. Here the CDR3 DNA reads TGTGCCAGTAGTGCAAGACAGGATGTCGCTGAAGCTTTCTTT. Translated, it gives CASSARQDVAEAFF.

This clonotype was counted many times. The chain recombines TRBV20-1 with TRBJ1-3, with a possible D match to TRBD1 (5 bases). Trimming pared 1 base from V and 2 bases from J, leaving 12 bases between. Germline CDR1 DFQATT, CDR2 SNEGSKA (reference sequence). The CDR3 is 15 residues long. This CDR3 reads CSARAPRGPGNTIYF. The CDR3 nucleotides are TGCAGTGCTAGAGCCCCGAGGGGCCCTGGAAACACCATATATTTT.

Many counts were recorded for this clonotype. The chain couples TRBV29-1 to TRBJ2-3, with a weak D call TRBD2 (5 bases). The CDR3 loop spans 14 amino acids. V lost 6 bases, J lost 0 bases, and 13 bases lay in between. Germline assignment: CDR1 SQVTM and CDR2 ANQGSEA. Here the CDR3 reads CSVVVGASTDTQYF. The CDR3, as DNA: TGCAGCGTCGTCGTGGGAGCGAGCACAGATACGCAGTATTTT.

This clonotype appeared many times. The rearrangement uses TRBV5-1 and TRBJ2-7; 7 bases match TRBD1. The V segment lost 0 bases and the J segment 0 bases; nucleotides outside the gene matches: 12. This CDR3 region has 18 residues. Germline CDR1 reads SGHRS; CDR2 reads YFSETQ. This chain's CDR3 is CASSLGGRWDSYSYEQYF. CDR3 bases: TGCGCCAGCAGCTTGGGGGGTCGGTGGGACAGCTACTCCTACGAGCAGTACTTC.

This clonotype was seen ten or more times. The chain couples TRBV24-1 to TRBJ2-4; 7 bases agree with TRBD1. CDR1 is KGHDR and CDR2 is SFDVKD in the germline V gene. With V trimmed by 3 bases and J by 5 bases, 3 bases remained unmatched. This CDR3 spans 14 amino acids. Here the CDR3 reads CATSDRDRENIQYF. The CDR3 nucleotides read TGTGCCACCAGTGATCGTGACAGGGAAAACATTCAGTACTTC.

This clonotype has ten or more counts. The V call is TRBV5-4, the J call TRBJ2-3; 13 bases are shared with TRBD2. The V gene end was trimmed by 1 base and the J gene end by 7 bases; junction bases not matched to a gene: 3. The CDR3 is 15 residues long. Germline CDR1 reads SGHNT; CDR2 reads YYREEE (reference sequence). The CDR3 spells CASSLTGTSGNTQYF. DNA for the CDR3: TGTGCCAGCAGCTTGACCGGGACTAGCGGGAATACGCAGTATTTT.

The table lists this clonotype with a few counts. Relative to the germline gene, one junction end is altered; a read error may explain this. The chain has TRBV20-1 and TRBJ2-1; D is tentatively TRBD1 or TRBD2 (6 bases each). Germline loops: CDR1 DFQATT, CDR2 SNEGSKA (reference sequence). This CDR3 is 17 amino acids long. Here the CDR3 reads CCARDLGGLTGIREQFF. CDR3 in DNA: TGCTGTGCTAGAGATCTTGGGGGGTTAACAGGGATACGGGAGCAGTTCTTC.

This clonotype was picked up many times. The chain carries TRBV6-1 and TRBJ1-3, with D possibly being TRBD1 (6 bases). The CDR3 spans 13 residues. V was trimmed by 6 bases and J by 1 base, leaving 7 bases between them. The V gene's germline CDR1 is MNHNS and CDR2 SASEGT. CDR3 loop: CASRDSSGNTIYF. CDR3 coding DNA: TGTGCCAGCAGGGACAGTTCTGGAAACACCATATATTTT.